These 17 T cell receptor beta chains came from one sample sequenced in a study of OX40 agonist ivuxolimab in advanced cancers. Libraries were prepared through the immunoSEQ multiplex PCR assay. The table comes from immuneACCESS by way of TCRdb, which keeps in-frame sequences with V and J called. Part of the clones is missing from these tables; in studies checked, under half for an unresolved V gene and the rest for unknown reasons. Here the sample has 70,000 to 95,000 clones; approximately 90% occur a single time. The ten biggest clones cover 0.7% to 0.9% of the sample. Sequenced here: CD4+ or CD8+ T cells sorted from blood, sampled in a trial of the OX40 agonist ivuxolimab. These receptor sequences come from an adult with an advanced solid tumor such as melanoma, head and neck, liver or kidney cancer.

A remark on this clone: Other DNA sequences in this specimen translate into the identical CDR3. The chain uses TRBV7-7 and TRBJ2-5; D gene uncertain. Germline V gene sequence: CDR1 SSHAT, CDR2 FNYEAQ (reference sequence). The ends were cut back, 1 base at V and 5 bases at J, with 8 bases in the middle. The CDR3 covers 13 residues. In nucleotides, the CDR3 is TGTGCCAGCAGCTTAGGGCTAGAGGAGACCCAGTACTTC. Amino acids: CASSLGLEETQYF.

This clone was counted only a few times. The chain is built from TRBV7-2 and TRBJ1-3, with 7 bases lining up with TRBD1. The CDR3 has 17 amino acids. The germline gives CDR1 SGHTA, CDR2 FQGNSA. The V and J ends lost 4 bases and 0 bases, in that order; junction bases with no gene match: 9. The CDR3 loop reads CASSSPTGLSSGNTIYF. The CDR3 DNA reads as TGTGCCAGCAGCTCCCCGACAGGGCTGAGCTCTGGAAACACCATATATTTT.

This clone appeared once. The chain uses TRBV7-7 and TRBJ2-5; D remains unclear. The CDR3 runs to 14 residues. CDR1 is SSHAT and CDR2 is FNYEAQ in the germline V gene (reference sequence). V was trimmed by 3 bases and J by 3 bases, leaving 11 bases between them. The CDR3 is CASSFFDRKETQYF. The CDR3 coding sequence is TGTGCCAGCAGCTTTTTTGACCGAAAAGAGACCCAGTACTTC.

The rearrangement uses TRBV9 and TRBJ1-2; perhaps TRBD1 as D (5 bases). CDR1 and CDR2 (germline): SGDLS, YYNGEE. Trimming removed 2 bases at V and 4 bases at J, with 6 bases between. The CDR3 sequence is 12 residues long. The CDR3 spells CASSVGLYGYTF. CDR3 coding DNA: TGTGCCAGCAGCGTGGGGCTCTATGGCTACACCTTC.

The gene calls are TRBV7-2 and TRBJ2-7, with 7 positions matching TRBD1. Germline V lookup: CDR1 SGHTA, CDR2 FQGNSA. This CDR3 spans 14 amino acids. The V gene end was trimmed by 4 bases and the J gene end by 3 bases; junction bases not matched to a gene: 6. The CDR3 bases are TGTGCCAGCAGCTCATTCCGGGACAGCTACGAGCAGTACTTC. It specifies CASSSFRDSYEQYF.

The chain joins TRBV29-1 to TRBJ1-3; D perhaps matches TRBD1 (6 bases). The CDR3 has 15 residues. V lost 6 bases to trimming and J lost 2 bases, with 17 bases between them. Germline V gives CDR1 SQVTM, CDR2 ANQGSEA. The chain's CDR3 is CSVNGGGSTGNTIYF. CDR3 coding DNA: TGCAGCGTCAACGGAGGGGGTTCTACTGGAAACACCATATATTTT.

V usage is TRBV28 and J usage is TRBJ2-3; 8 positions agree with TRBD2. The CDR3 has 14 residues. V dropped 6 bases and J dropped 6; count of bases not matched to a gene: 8. CDR1 and CDR2 (germline): MDHEN, SYDVKM. The CDR3 sequence is CASRGGLGMDTQYF. CDR3 bases: TGTGCCAGCAGAGGGGGACTAGGTATGGATACGCAGTATTTT.

This chain links TRBV5-1 with TRBJ2-3; TRBD2 agrees at 10 bases. V shed 1 base, J shed 1 base, and the junction held 0 bases outside the gene matches. Germline CDR1 and CDR2: SGHRS and YFSETQ. The CDR3 is 15 amino acids. CDR3 in amino acids: CASSLLAGGTDTQYF. Here the CDR3 DNA reads TGCGCCAGCAGCTTGCTAGCGGGGGGCACAGATACGCAGTATTTT.

CDR3 nucleotides: TGTGCCAGCAGCTTAGTTTGGGGTCAGGGGGCGAGTGGCTACACCTTC. It yields the protein CASSLVWGQGASGYTF. The genes are TRBV11-2 and TRBJ1-2, with TRBD1 identical over 8 bases. V was pared by 1 base and J by 7 bases, with 11 bases of the junction left unmatched. Germline CDR1 reads SGHAT; CDR2 reads FQNNGV. CDR3 length: 16 amino acids.

The rearrangement links TRBV28 to TRBJ1-3; D gene uncertain. The V and J ends lost 6 bases and 0 bases respectively, with 9 bases between them. Germline CDR1 reads MDHEN; CDR2 reads SYDVKM. The CDR3 extends over 14 amino acids. CDR3 protein: CASRRPISGNTIYF. The CDR3 DNA follows: TGTGCCAGCAGACGACCGATCTCTGGAAACACCATATATTTT.

The rearrangement uses TRBV27 and TRBJ1-2; D is unclear. Per the germline V gene, CDR1 is MNHEY and CDR2 is SMNVEV (reference sequence). V gave up 5 bases and J gave up 8 bases, with 18 bases separating them. The CDR3 extends over 14 amino acids. CDR3 protein: CASSVLVGIGGYTF. The CDR3 DNA is TGTGCCAGCAGTGTCTTAGTGGGGATTGGGGGCTACACCTTC.

This rearrangement joins TRBV7-8 to TRBJ1-1, with a possible D match to TRBD1 (6 bases). The CDR3 is 13 residues long. V shed 6 bases and J shed 4 bases, with 12 bases lying between them. Germline V lookup: CDR1 SGHVS, CDR2 FQNEAQ. In DNA, the CDR3 is TGTGCCAGCAGGATGATACAGGGCACTGAAGCTTTCTTT. Protein sequence: CASRMIQGTEAFF.

The V gene is TRBV7-6, the J gene TRBJ2-1; 7 bases align to TRBD1. The germline gives CDR1 SGHVS, CDR2 FNYEAQ. Unmatched junction bases numbered 7, after V lost 6 bases and J lost 8 bases. The CDR3 runs to 13 residues. CDR3 bases: TGTGCCAGCAGACCGACAGGGTTTGATGAGCAGTTCTTC. Its protein product is CASRPTGFDEQFF. The complete variable domain, with remaining parts taken from reference TRBV7-6 and TRBJ2-1, reads GAGVSQSPRYKVTKRGQDVALRCDPISGHVSLYWYRQALGQGPEFLTYFNYEAQQDKSGLPNDRFSAERPEGSISTLTIQRTEQRDSAMYRCASRPTGFDEQFFGPGTRLTVL.

The chain joins TRBV6-5 to TRBJ1-2; 8 positions match TRBD1. The CDR3 contains 13 residues. After removal of 6 bases from V and 4 bases from J, the junction contained 4 bases not matched to a gene. Germline CDR1 MNHEY, CDR2 SVGAGI. The CDR3 protein is CASRRGQGYGYTF. CDR3 nucleotides: TGTGCCAGCAGGAGAGGACAGGGCTATGGCTACACCTTC.

The V gene is TRBV19, the J gene TRBJ2-1; a weak D match, TRBD1 (5 bases). The CDR3 extends over 15 amino acids. Germline lookup yields CDR1 LNHDA and CDR2 SQIVND (reference sequence). V gave up 5 bases and J gave up 0 bases, with 11 bases separating them. The CDR3 nucleotides read TGTGCCAGTAGTCCACATGACAGCTCCTACAATGAGCAGTTCTTC. Translated, it gives CASSPHDSSYNEQFF.

The J gene is TRBJ1-3, the V gene TRBV7-2; tentative D call: TRBD1 (5 bases). Germline-derived CDR1 and CDR2 are SGHTA and FQGNSA. The CDR3 runs to 16 residues. Trimming cost V 5 bases and J 0 bases, with 14 bases left between them. The CDR3 DNA reads TGTGCCAGCAGCCCCGGGACCGTTTTCTCTGGAAACACCATATATTTT. Translated: CASSPGTVFSGNTIYF.

The chain employs TRBV5-1 and TRBJ1-2; TRBD1 agrees at 7 bases. The CDR3 is 14 residues long. Trimming at V came to 0 bases and at J to 2 bases, leaving 1 base not matched to a gene. Germline lookup yields CDR1 SGHRS and CDR2 YFSETQ. For the CDR3, the DNA is TGCGCCAGCAGCTTGGGACAGGGAAACTATGGCTACACCTTC. Its translation is CASSLGQGNYGYTF.